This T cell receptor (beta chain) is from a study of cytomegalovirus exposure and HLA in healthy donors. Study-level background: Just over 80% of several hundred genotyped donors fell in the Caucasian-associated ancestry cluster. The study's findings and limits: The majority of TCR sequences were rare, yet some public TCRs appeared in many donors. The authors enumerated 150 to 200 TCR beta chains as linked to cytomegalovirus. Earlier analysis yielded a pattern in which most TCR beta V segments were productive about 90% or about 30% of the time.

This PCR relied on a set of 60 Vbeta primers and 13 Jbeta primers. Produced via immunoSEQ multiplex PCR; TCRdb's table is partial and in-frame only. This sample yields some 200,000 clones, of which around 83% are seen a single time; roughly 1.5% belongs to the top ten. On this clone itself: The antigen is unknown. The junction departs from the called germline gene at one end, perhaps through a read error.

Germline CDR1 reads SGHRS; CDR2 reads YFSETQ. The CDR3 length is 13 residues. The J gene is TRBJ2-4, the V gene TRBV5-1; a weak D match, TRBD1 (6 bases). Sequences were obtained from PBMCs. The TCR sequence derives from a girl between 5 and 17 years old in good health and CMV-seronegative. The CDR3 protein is CARSSEQGYIQYF. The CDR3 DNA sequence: TGCGCCAGGAGCTCGGAACAGGGATACATTCAGTACTTC.